This T cell receptor (beta chain) appears in the sequencing data of a study of T cell responses to AZD1222 COVID-19 vaccine. The study, taken as a whole, reports: Elevations in Spike-specific TCR breadth and depth followed administration of two AZD1222 doses.

The length of the CDR3 is 16 residues. CDR1 is MDHEN, CDR2 SYDVKM, per germline. The V end lost 2 bases, the J end lost 7 bases, and 18 bases lay between the germline ends. As for this clone: The antigen remains undetermined.

Profiling relied on immunoSEQ multiplex PCR, and the TCRdb table lists in-frame clones only, not all of them. The sample holds over 120,000 clones, roughly 92% seen once. The chain carries TRBV28 and TRBJ1-5; D is uncertain. The receptor was derived from an adult in good health. This material consisted of peripheral blood, taken on day 0 of AZD1222 vaccination. CDR3 loop: CASSLGGPLGSQPQHF. CDR3 bases: TGTGCCAGCAGTTTAGGTGGGCCCCTTGGATCACAGCCCCAGCATTTT.